This TCR beta chain was recovered during a study of blood T cell repertoires in COVID-19. Whole-study context: Sites in the United States, Italy and Spain provided acute and convalescent COVID-19 samples. T cells, B-cell-depleted T cells, or PBMCs provided the cDNA or gDNA that served as material.

As processed by the authors: Reference gene primer amplification gave nucleated cell count estimates. Using immunoSEQ multiplex PCR, the repertoire was profiled, and TCRdb retains in-frame clones only, with some absent. That table furnishes V, J and clone size, whereas the DNA furnished D and trimming. The top ten hold around 8.6% of the sample, which has about 180,000 clones, 80% to 90% seen once. This clone was counted a single time. Germline V gives CDR1 MNHEY, CDR2 SVGAGI. The CDR3 consists of 12 residues. Trimming stripped 7 bases from V and 7 bases from J, with 11 bases between. This sequence originates from a man between 50 and 59 years old with active or convalescent COVID-19. This chain connects TRBV6-5 to TRBJ2-1; D perhaps matches TRBD2 (5 bases). Sequencing used peripheral blood. The CDR3 region has the DNA TGTGCCAGCACGAGCGGTCGTAATGAGCAGTTCTTC. As protein: CASTSGRNEQFF.